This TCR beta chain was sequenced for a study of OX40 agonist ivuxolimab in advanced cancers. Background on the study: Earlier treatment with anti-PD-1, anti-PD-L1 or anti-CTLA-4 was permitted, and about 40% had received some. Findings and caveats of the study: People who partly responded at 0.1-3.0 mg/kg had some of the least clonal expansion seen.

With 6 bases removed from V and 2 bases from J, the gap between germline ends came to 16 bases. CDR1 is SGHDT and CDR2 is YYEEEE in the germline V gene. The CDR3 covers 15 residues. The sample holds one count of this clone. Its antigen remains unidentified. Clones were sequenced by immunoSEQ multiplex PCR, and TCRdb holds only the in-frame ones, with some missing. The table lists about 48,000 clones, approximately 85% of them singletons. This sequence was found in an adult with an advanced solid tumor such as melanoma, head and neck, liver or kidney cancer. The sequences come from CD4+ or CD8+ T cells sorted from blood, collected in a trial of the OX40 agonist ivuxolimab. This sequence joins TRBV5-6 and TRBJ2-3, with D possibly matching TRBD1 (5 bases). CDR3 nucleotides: TGTGCCAGCATCGGGCCACAGGACATCACAGATACGCAGTATTTT. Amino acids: CASIGPQDITDTQYF. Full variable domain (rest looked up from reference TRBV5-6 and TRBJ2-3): DAGVTQSPTHLIKTRGQQVTLRCSPKSGHDTVSWYQQALGQGPQFIFQYYEEEERQRGNFPDRFSGHQFPNYSSELNVNALLLGDSALYLCASIGPQDITDTQYFGPGTRLTVL.